The 21 T cell receptor beta chains presented below share a single source sample, sequenced in a study of T-cell reconstitution after alpha-beta-depleted transplantation in children. Preparing the TCRbeta library involved the use of unique molecular identifiers. TCRdb used MiXCR to reprocess the PCR reads, holding one entry per CDR3 protein. The data show almost 500,000 distinct CDR3 sequences, 8% to 11% seen once. The specimen was PBMCs, collected before TCRalphabeta/CD19-depleted stem cell transplant. These receptors were collected from a child aged 2-15 years with inherited bone marrow failure, due to receive a stem cell transplant.

The rearrangement joins TRBV28 to TRBJ2-1, with 11 positions matching TRBD2. V lost 11 bases and J lost 1; bases outside the gene matches: 19. Germline CDR1 is MDHEN and CDR2 is SYDVKM. This CDR3 comprises 19 residues. This CDR3 is CARCLVLFLAGGSYNEQFF. The CDR3 DNA is TGTGCCCGCTGTTTAGTTCTATTTCTAGCGGGAGGTTCCTACAATGAGCAGTTCTTC.

This clonotype was seen a handful of times. The chain combines TRBV7-9 with TRBJ1-2, with D possibly matching TRBD1 (5 bases). The CDR3 runs 16 residues. In germline, CDR1 is SEHNR, CDR2 FQNEAQ (reference sequence). Deletions cut 1 base from V and 5 bases from J, with 17 bases between. The CDR3 DNA sequence: TGTGCCAGCAGCTTAGGGAGGGGCAAGGCCGCATATGGCTACACCTTC. Amino acid sequence: CASSLGRGKAAYGYTF.

This clonotype showed up just a few times. V usage is TRBV11-2 and J usage is TRBJ1-6; perhaps TRBD1 as D (5 bases). Germline CDR1 reads SGHAT; CDR2 reads FQNNGV. Trimming removed 5 bases from V and 10 bases from J, with 18 bases in between. The CDR3 is 15 amino acids. Written as DNA, the CDR3 is TGTGCCAGCAGCCCCCGCGGCAGGGTAGGCTCACCCCTCCACTTT. It yields the protein CASSPRGRVGSPLHF.

This clonotype has ten or more counts. The chain combines TRBV9 with TRBJ2-5; perhaps TRBD1 as D (5 bases). From germline, CDR1 is SGDLS and CDR2 YYNGEE. Trimming took off 5 bases at V and 7 bases at J, with 15 bases between the two ends. This CDR3 is built from 13 residues. The CDR3 loop reads CASSGAGFGTQYF. Here the CDR3 DNA reads TGTGCCAGCAGTGGGGCAGGGTTTGGGACCCAGTACTTC.

This clonotype was counted between two and nine times. The rearrangement links TRBV18 to TRBJ2-5; D is unclear. Germline assignment: CDR1 KGHSH and CDR2 LQKENI. Trimming left V 6 bases short and J 0 bases short, with 11 bases between. The CDR3 consists of 14 residues. CDR3 in amino acids: CASSPGFYQETQYF. DNA for the CDR3: TGTGCCAGCTCTCCGGGTTTTTACCAAGAGACCCAGTACTTC.

This clonotype was observed a handful of times. The rearrangement uses TRBV6-5 and TRBJ2-1; 9 nucleotides align to TRBD2. Germline CDR1 and CDR2: MNHEY and SVGAGI. The CDR3 length is 17 residues. The V segment lost 2 bases and the J segment 9 bases; nucleotides outside the gene matches: 14. The CDR3 sequence is CASSYLRTSGYRGEQFF. CDR3 DNA: TGTGCCAGCAGTTACCTAAGAACTAGCGGGTATAGGGGTGAGCAGTTCTTC.

Many counts were recorded for this clonotype. The chain is built from TRBV7-9 and TRBJ2-5, with D possibly being TRBD2 (6 bases). Germline V gene data show CDR1 as SEHNR and CDR2 as FQNEAQ (reference sequence). The V and J ends lost 4 bases and 3 bases respectively, with 18 bases between them. The CDR3 sequence is 16 residues long. CDR3 in amino acids: CASSSEMGLFKETQYF. The CDR3, as DNA: TGTGCCAGCAGCTCCGAAATGGGACTTTTTAAAGAGACCCAGTACTTC.

The chain carries TRBV27 and TRBJ2-1, with D unclear. This CDR3 is 14 amino acids long. Germline assignment: CDR1 MNHEY and CDR2 SMNVEV (reference sequence). V lost 7 bases and J 7 bases, leaving 17 bases between the germline ends. As DNA, the CDR3 is TGTGCCAGCACTCCCCACCCCTCAGGAAATGAGCAGTTCTTC. Protein: CASTPHPSGNEQFF.

CDR3 sequence reads: CSVRQVGEQYF. CDR3 coding DNA: TGCAGCGTGAGACAGGTCGGCGAGCAGTACTTC. V gene TRBV29-1 combines with J gene TRBJ2-7, with D possibly matching TRBD1 (6 bases). The CDR3 runs to 11 residues. V gave up 6 bases and J gave up 6 bases, with 12 bases separating them. Germline CDR1 reads SQVTM; CDR2 reads ANQGSEA.

The table lists this clonotype with a few counts. The J gene is TRBJ2-7, the V gene TRBV7-9; D is undetermined. The CDR3 has 12 amino acids. Germline lookup yields CDR1 SEHNR and CDR2 FQNEAQ (reference sequence). V was pared by 4 bases and J by 5 bases, with 9 bases between. The CDR3 nucleotides are TGTGCCAGCAGCTCCGCAGGCCACGAGCAGTACTTC. This gives the protein CASSSAGHEQYF.

Ten or more counts support this clonotype. The chain uses TRBV12-3 or TRBV12-4 and TRBJ2-7, with 15 nucleotides matching TRBD2. The CDR3 is 14 amino acids. Trimming took 5 bases from V and 7 from J; bases not matched to a gene: 3. The CDR3 reads CASSRTSGREEQYF. CDR3 nucleotides: TGTGCCAGCAGTCGGACTAGCGGGAGGGAAGAGCAGTACTTC.

This clonotype occurred many times. This chain joins TRBV5-1 and TRBJ2-7; D may be TRBD2 (5 bases). The length of the CDR3 is 15 residues. Germline values: CDR1 SGHRS, CDR2 YFSETQ. The V end lost 0 bases, the J end lost 5 bases, and 15 bases lay between the germline ends. CDR3 nucleotides: TGCGCCAGCAGCTTGGGAGTTCTCCTCGGGGACGAGCAGTACTTC. This encodes CASSLGVLLGDEQYF. Based on the CDR3 plus reference TRBV5-1 and TRBJ2-7, the full variable domain is KAGVTQTPRYLIKTRGQQVTLSCSPISGHRSVSWYQQTPGQGLQFLFEYFSETQRNKGNFPGRFSGRQFSNSRSEMNVSTLELGDSALYLCASSLGVLLGDEQYFGPGTRLTVT.

The chain combines TRBV27 with TRBJ2-7; possible D gene TRBD2, 6 bases. Trimming shortened V by 7 bases and J by 3 bases, and 19 bases separated the two germline ends. The CDR3 runs 15 residues. The germline V gene encodes CDR1 MNHEY and CDR2 SMNVEV (reference sequence). The CDR3 loop reads CASTISGRGNYEQYF. For the CDR3, the DNA is TGTGCCAGCACTATCTCGGGACGGGGGAACTACGAGCAGTACTTC.

The genes are TRBV5-1 and TRBJ1-2; D ambiguous. The CDR3 is 15 amino acids. CDR1 and CDR2 (germline): SGHRS, YFSETQ. The V end was cut by 0 bases, the J end by 3 bases, with 12 bases between. This CDR3 reads CASSLVGLVDYGYTF. As DNA, the CDR3 is TGCGCCAGCAGCTTGGTGGGGTTGGTGGACTATGGCTACACCTTC.

Concerning this clonotype: One base away lies a much larger clone, so this may be a sequencing read error. In DNA form, the CDR3 reads TGTGCCACCTCGGCTAGCCCACTCCCTATAGCCAAATACATTCAGTACTTC. Translating gives CATSASPLPIAKYIQYF. The chain uses TRBV12-3 or TRBV12-4 and TRBJ2-4, with TRBD2 as a possible D gene (5 bases). This CDR3 contains 17 residues.

This chain uses TRBV30 with TRBJ2-3, with a possible D match to TRBD2 (5 bases). This CDR3 comprises 14 residues. Germline V lookup: CDR1 GTSNPN, CDR2 SVGIG (reference sequence). Trimming shortened V by 4 bases and J by 1 base, and 12 bases separated the two germline ends. Here the CDR3 DNA reads TGTGCCTGGACCCACTTGCGGGGCACAGATACGCAGTATTTT. This gives the protein CAWTHLRGTDTQYF.

The sample holds many counts of this clonotype. The genes are TRBV4-3 and TRBJ2-7, with 7 bases matching TRBD2. V shed 0 bases and J 5 bases; nucleotides not matched to a gene: 10. The CDR3 loop spans 16 amino acids. Germline CDR1 reads LGHNA; CDR2 reads YSLEER. In DNA, the CDR3 is TGCGCCAGCAGCCAAGATAGGCTAGCGGATCTAAACGAGCAGTACTTC. This codes for CASSQDRLADLNEQYF.

This rearrangement joins TRBV27 to TRBJ2-7; D is uncertain. Germline V gene lookup returns CDR1 MNHEY and CDR2 SMNVEV (reference sequence). The CDR3 consists of 15 residues. The V gene lost 5 bases and the J gene lost 2 bases, with 16 bases spanning the gap. The CDR3 DNA follows: TGTGCCAGCAGTCCCTACGGTCTTCCCACCTACGAGCAGTACTTC. It encodes CASSPYGLPTYEQYF.

The sample holds many counts of this clonotype. This chain links TRBV29-1 with TRBJ2-7, with 9 positions matching TRBD2. The CDR3 sequence is 13 residues long. From germline, CDR1 is SQVTM and CDR2 ANQGSEA. V lost 4 bases to trimming and J lost 2 bases; unmatched junction nucleotides: 3. The CDR3 sequence: CSVVGGRAYEQYF. CDR3 DNA sequence: TGCAGCGTTGTTGGCGGGAGGGCCTACGAGCAGTACTTC.

The sample holds many counts of this clonotype. The V and J genes are TRBV5-1 and TRBJ1-1; the match to TRBD1 covers 7 bases. The V gene end was trimmed by 4 bases and the J gene end by 1 base; junction bases not matched to a gene: 10. The CDR3 has 16 residues. Per germline, CDR1 SGHRS and CDR2 YFSETQ. CDR3 sequence: CASSGEPTGSNTEAFF. As DNA, the CDR3 is TGCGCCAGCAGCGGGGAACCGACAGGGTCGAACACTGAAGCTTTCTTT.

This clonotype was seen repeatedly, ten times or more. This chain joins TRBV3-1 and TRBJ2-1; 9 nucleotides match TRBD2. The germline V gene has CDR1 LGHDT and CDR2 YNNKEL (reference sequence). The V gene end was trimmed by 0 bases and the J gene end by 6 bases; junction bases not matched to a gene: 9. This CDR3 comprises 17 residues. CDR3: CASSQDLGLATLNEQFF. DNA for the CDR3: TGTGCCAGCAGCCAAGATCTTGGACTAGCGACCCTCAATGAGCAGTTCTTC.